The sequence of this TCR beta chain was determined in a study of spatial heterogeneity in lung cancer (dated by TCRdb to between 2018 and 2021). With respect to the entire study: Beta-chain transcripts were consistently detected in greater numbers than alpha-chain transcripts, which likely reflected higher beta-chain transcript abundance. In the raw uncorrected reads, each unique combination of TCR and UMI appeared on average more than ten times. TCR alpha and beta repertoires were quantitatively compared across multiple tumor regions, matched nontumor lung and blood in non-small cell lung cancer. Nonsynonymous mutation counts, determined by whole-exome sequencing of tumor tissue, were related to TCR repertoire features. Both alpha and beta chains were TCR-sequenced in samples taken at surgery, namely 220 tumor regions, roughly 64 matched nontumor lung samples and over 55 PBMC samples. Study-wide findings and limitations: Ubiquitous expanded tumor TCRs were detected in blood more often at tumor resection than at routine follow-up. Confirming at a functional level the hypothesis that regional TCRs recognize regional mutations was considered to require additional single-cell paired TCR alpha and beta sequencing.

Library generation was performed with 5' RACE. Sequencing relied on a NextSeq 500. To allow correction of PCR and sequencing errors, the TCR library protocol tagged every TCR cDNA molecule with a unique molecular identifier. As for the original processing: Decombinator tools were used for TCR identification, UMI-based error correction and CDR3 extraction. Expanded TCRs were defined as those above a frequency of 2 per 1,000, corresponding to the top 1% of the tumor frequency distribution. Renyi diversity was calculated using the R vegan package after each repertoire was subsampled 100 times to 5,000 TCRs. To build CDR3 similarity networks, amino acid triplet string-kernel similarity was used, and CDR3s were connected when their pairwise similarity was above 0.82. TCRdb cleaned the public reads at Q25 with fastp, built clones with MiXCR and kept in-frame beta chains. Rows are combined by CDR3 protein, so each entry shows the most common genes and DNA. The V and J calls come from TCRdb's annotation, not from the publication. In this sample the table shows 90,000 to 95,000 distinct CDR3 sequences, roughly 12% of which occur a single time. The top ten constitute 35% to 45% of the sample.

Remarks on this clonotype: This clone's antigen is unknown. Base qualities are not recorded, but no much larger clone differs from it by a single base.

Its CDR3 holds 15 amino acids, cysteine through phenylalanine. The only DNA kept is the CDR3, 45 bases in frame from the first base. Between the V and J ends, shortened by 1 base and 6 bases respectively, the junction contains 15 bases. The germline V gene (reference sequence) provides CDR1 SGHNT and CDR2 YYREEE. Per the publication, the time point label means: sample taken at primary tumor resection. TCR sequencing used whole RNA extracted from tumor and nontumor lung tissue, or from cryopreserved PBMC samples, without cell sorting. Donors were some 70 patients with early-stage, untreated non-small cell lung cancer from the lung TRACERx cohort. A patient was chosen for TCR sequencing only when enough RNA was available from at least two tumor regions.

The sequencing here drew on PBMCs, taken at surgery. This sequence uses TRBV5-4 and TRBJ2-3, with no D gene named confidently. The sequence came from a male donor with early-stage non-small cell lung cancer. The DNA reads as follows: TGTGCCAGCAGCTTGCCCGGGCCAGTGCAGGATACGCAGTATTTT. It codes for CASSLPGPVQDTQYF.